Presented here are 20 T cell receptor beta chains from one specimen sequenced in a study of response to subunit inactivated influenza vaccine. TCRdb passed the RT-PCR reads through MiXCR, listing each CDR3 protein once. This table holds roughly 760,000 distinct CDR3 sequences, 21% found once. The sample consisted of PBMCs from blood, taken roughly 5 days after vaccination. These receptor sequences come from a man aged 50-60 years who received an inactivated influenza vaccine.

This clonotype was seen a handful of times. The chain couples TRBV15 to TRBJ2-5, with no clear D. The CDR3 sequence is 15 residues long. The germline V and J ends were trimmed by 0 bases and 7 bases, with 15 bases remaining between them. Germline V lookup: CDR1 LNHNV, CDR2 YYDKDF (reference sequence). CDR3 DNA: TGTGCCACCAGCAGAGATCGCAGGAACAAGAGGACCCAGTACTTC. It is translated as CATSRDRRNKRTQYF.

This clonotype was recorded a few times. V and J are TRBV7-9 and TRBJ2-5; 9 positions match TRBD2. V lost 3 bases and J lost 5; bases outside the gene matches: 7. CDR1 SEHNR and CDR2 FQNEAQ come from the germline V gene (reference sequence). There are 15 residues in the CDR3. The CDR3 sequence is CASSFSGSPLETQYF. The CDR3, as DNA: TGTGCCAGCAGCTTTAGCGGGAGTCCGTTGGAGACCCAGTACTTC. Looking up the rest from reference TRBV7-9 and TRBJ2-5 gives the full variable domain: DTGVSQNPRHKITKRGQNVTFRCDPISEHNRLYWYRQTLGQGPEFLTYFQNEAQLEKSRLLSDRFSAERPKGSFSTLEIQRTEQGDSAMYLCASSFSGSPLETQYFGPGTRLLVL.

In this sample, this clonotype turned up a few times. The V gene is TRBV30, the J gene TRBJ1-1; the D gene is possibly TRBD1 (5 bases). Between the trimmed V and J ends, which lost 3 bases and 5 bases, there was a span of 7 bases. The CDR3 has 11 amino acids. Looked up from germline, CDR1 is GTSNPN and CDR2 is SVGIG (reference sequence). The CDR3: CAWSPGTEAFF. In DNA form, the CDR3 reads TGTGCCTGGAGCCCAGGGACTGAAGCTTTCTTT.

This sequence joins TRBV7-9 and TRBJ2-7; maybe TRBD1 (5 bases). The CDR3 sequence is 12 residues long. V was clipped by 5 bases and J by 5 bases, with 10 bases between them. Germline loops: CDR1 SEHNR, CDR2 FQNEAQ (reference sequence). The CDR3 DNA follows: TGTGCCAGCAGCACCAGGGTCGACGAGCAGTACTTC. Encoded protein: CASSTRVDEQYF. Full variable domain (missing parts from reference TRBV7-9 and TRBJ2-7): DTGVSQNPRHKITKRGQNVTFRCDPISEHNRLYWYRQTLGQGPEFLTYFQNEAQLEKSRLLSDRFSAERPKGSFSTLEIQRTEQGDSAMYLCASSTRVDEQYFGPGTRLTVT.

This clonotype is a singleton in its sample. The CDR3 coding sequence is TGTGCCAGCAGTCTTGACAGGGGGCCGGTGGAGACCCAGTACTTC. It specifies CASSLDRGPVETQYF. The V gene is TRBV12-3 or TRBV12-4, the J gene TRBJ2-5, with 10 bases that match TRBD1. V lost 5 bases, J lost 5 bases, and 8 bases stayed unmatched. This CDR3 is 15 amino acids long.

The V gene is TRBV24-1, the J gene TRBJ2-7; D possibly uses TRBD1 or TRBD2 (5 bases each). The CDR3 has 14 amino acids. Trimming removed 1 base from V and 2 bases from J, with 8 bases in between. CDR1 KGHDR and CDR2 SFDVKD come from the germline V gene. The CDR3 loop is CATSDFRDPYEQYF. For the CDR3, the DNA is TGTGCCACCAGTGATTTCCGGGACCCCTACGAGCAGTACTTC.

This clonotype appeared a few times. The CDR3 sequence is CATSRDLPGLGGGELFF. The CDR3 coding sequence is TGTGCCACCAGCAGAGATCTTCCGGGACTAGGAGGCGGGGAGCTGTTTTTT. This sequence joins TRBV15 and TRBJ2-2, with 8 bases that match TRBD2. CDR1 LNHNV and CDR2 YYDKDF come from the germline V gene (reference sequence). The CDR3 totals 17 residues. Trimming cost V 0 bases and J 7 bases; bases outside gene matches: 10.

V is TRBV6-2 or TRBV6-3 and J is TRBJ2-5, with 9 bases fitting TRBD2. With V trimmed by 7 bases and J by 2 bases, 20 bases remained unmatched. The germline V gene encodes CDR1 MNHEY and CDR2 SVGEGT. The CDR3 loop spans 19 amino acids. CDR3 DNA: TGTGCCAGCATCGAGAATCCCTCTGGACTAGCGCGGGCTCAAGAGACCCAGTACTTC. Translated: CASIENPSGLARAQETQYF.

The chain has TRBV24-1 and TRBJ2-3; tentatively, D is TRBD1 or TRBD2 (5 bases each). Trimming took 2 bases from V and 3 from J, leaving 11 bases between them. The CDR3 runs to 15 residues. Looked up from germline, CDR1 is KGHDR and CDR2 is SFDVKD. The CDR3 nucleotides are TGTGCCACCAGTGATTACGAGGGACGGACAGATACGCAGTATTTT. Protein product: CATSDYEGRTDTQYF.

The chain uses TRBV4-2 and TRBJ2-7, with 10 bases identical to TRBD2. Germline V gene sequence: CDR1 LGHNA, CDR2 YNFKEQ. There are 15 residues in the CDR3. The V gene end was trimmed by 2 bases and the J gene end by 8 bases; junction bases not matched to a gene: 9. CDR3 residues: CASSQSSGSVYKQYF. CDR3 bases: TGTGCCAGCAGCCAATCTAGCGGGAGTGTTTACAAGCAGTACTTC.

This clonotype was seen at least ten times. CDR3 DNA: TGTGCCAGCAGTTTATTGGCCCGCACAGATACGCAGTATTTT. It yields the protein CASSLLARTDTQYF. The rearrangement links TRBV28 to TRBJ2-3; no definite D call. The CDR3 is 14 residues long. Per germline, CDR1 MDHEN and CDR2 SYDVKM. V lost 1 base to trimming and J lost 1 base, with 6 bases between them. The full variable domain, completed using reference TRBV28 and TRBJ2-3, is DVKVTQSSRYLVKRTGEKVFLECVQDMDHENMFWYRQDPGLGLRLIYFSYDVKMKEKGDIPEGYSVSREKKERFSLILESASTNQTSMYLCASSLLARTDTQYFGPGTRLTVL.

This sequence joins TRBV6-1 and TRBJ2-7, with TRBD1 as a possible D gene (5 bases). The CDR3 has 14 amino acids. The germline V and J ends were trimmed by 6 bases and 3 bases, with 15 bases remaining between them. The germline CDR1 and CDR2 sequences are MNHNS and SASEGT. The CDR3 protein is CASRPTGDGYEQYF. The DNA for the CDR3 is TGTGCCAGCAGACCAACAGGTGACGGCTACGAGCAGTACTTC.

The sample holds a few counts of this clonotype. The chain carries TRBV20-1 and TRBJ1-2; no firm D call. Germline V CDR1 and CDR2: DFQATT, SNEGSKA (reference sequence). The V end lost 6 bases, the J end lost 2 bases, and 13 bases lay between the germline ends. This CDR3 is built from 13 residues. CDR3 sequence (DNA): TGCAGTGCCTCCGCGAGGGTAAACTATGGCTACACCTTC. Protein: CSASARVNYGYTF.

In its sample, this clonotype was seen a few times. V gene TRBV20-1 combines with J gene TRBJ2-4; D perhaps matches TRBD2 (5 bases). The CDR3 is made up of 16 amino acids. Germline V gene data show CDR1 as DFQATT and CDR2 as SNEGSKA (reference sequence). Deletions cut 0 bases from V and 5 bases from J, with 17 bases between. The chain's CDR3 is CSARDRRLLLQNIQYF. The CDR3 DNA reads as TGCAGTGCTAGAGATAGGCGACTACTCCTCCAAAACATTCAGTACTTC.

This clonotype was seen at least ten times. The V call is TRBV4-3, the J call TRBJ2-1; TRBD1 agrees at 7 bases. V lost 4 bases and J lost 7; bases outside the gene matches: 4. The germline CDR1 and CDR2 sequences are LGHNA and YSLEER. The CDR3 is 13 amino acids. The CDR3 is CASSPQQGNEQFF. DNA of the CDR3: TGCGCCAGCAGCCCCCAACAGGGGAATGAGCAGTTCTTC.

The chain carries TRBV20-1 and TRBJ1-5; D is possibly TRBD1 (5 bases). This CDR3 spans 16 amino acids. Germline V gene lookup returns CDR1 DFQATT and CDR2 SNEGSKA (reference sequence). V was clipped by 0 bases and J by 7 bases, with 19 bases between them. The CDR3 bases are TGCAGTGCTAGAGATGTTTCGGGAAGGGGCCAACAGCCCCAGCATTTT. It yields the protein CSARDVSGRGQQPQHF.

This clonotype was picked up a small number of times. The chain carries TRBV20-1 and TRBJ2-4; D uncertain. The CDR3 is 11 amino acids. V lost 3 bases, J lost 12 bases, and 12 bases lay in between. The germline V gene has CDR1 DFQATT and CDR2 SNEGSKA (reference sequence). DNA of the CDR3: TGCAGTGCTAGCTTCGGGCCAAGTCAGTACTTC. Encoded protein: CSASFGPSQYF.

This chain connects TRBV9 to TRBJ2-1; D gene unclear. Trimming pared 0 bases from V and 3 bases from J, leaving 13 bases between. CDR3 size: 16 residues. Germline V lookup: CDR1 SGDLS, CDR2 YYNGEE. The CDR3 DNA reads as TGTGCCAGCAGCGTAGGGACCACCGTATACTACAATGAGCAGTTCTTC. Translated: CASSVGTTVYYNEQFF.

The rearrangement links TRBV20-1 to TRBJ2-7; no clear D. Per the germline V gene, CDR1 is DFQATT and CDR2 is SNEGSKA (reference sequence). Trimming removed 1 base from V and 0 bases from J, with 7 bases in between. This CDR3 has 13 residues. This CDR3 is CSARARSSYEQYF. Here the CDR3 DNA reads TGCAGTGCTAGAGCTAGGTCCTCCTACGAGCAGTACTTC.

This clonotype was found a few times. The CDR3 protein is CASSYGGRGDNEQFF. CDR3 sequence (DNA): TGTGCCAGCAGTTACGGTGGCAGGGGGGACAATGAGCAGTTCTTC. The chain uses TRBV6-2 or TRBV6-3 and TRBJ2-1; tentatively, D is TRBD1 (7 bases). Between the trimmed V and J ends, which lost 2 bases and 5 bases, there was a span of 13 bases. CDR1 is MNHEY and CDR2 is SVGEGT in the germline V gene. This CDR3 is 15 amino acids long.